The next 23 T cell receptor beta chains were all read from a single sample in a study of blood T cell repertoires in COVID-19. Data came from immunoSEQ multiplex PCR; TCRdb stores just in-frame clones and leaves some out. The sample lists 400,000 or so clones; 70% to 90% were seen once. The sequenced material came from peripheral blood. These receptors were obtained from a human donor in a cohort sampled during active COVID-19.

A note on this clone: The junction departs from the called germline gene at one end, perhaps through a read error. The V gene is TRBV6-4, the J gene TRBJ2-4, with TRBD2 as a possible D gene (6 bases). The germline gives CDR1 MRHNA, CDR2 SNTAGT. This CDR3 spans 12 amino acids. CDR3 sequence (DNA): TGTGCCAGCAGGGACTACCAGAACATTCAGTACTTC. This encodes CASRDYQNIQYF.

The chain recombines TRBV6-1 with TRBJ2-7, with 8 nucleotides matching TRBD1. With 1 base clipped from V and 4 bases from J, the junction kept 6 bases outside the gene matches. The V gene's germline CDR1 is MNHNS and CDR2 SASEGT. This CDR3 is 15 amino acids long. This CDR3 is CASSEEAGGIYEQYF. CDR3 sequence (DNA): TGTGCCAGCAGTGAAGAGGCAGGGGGCATATACGAGCAGTACTTC.

The chain is built from TRBV7-2 and TRBJ2-7; TRBD2 matches 9 bases. This CDR3 is built from 16 residues. The germline gives CDR1 SGHTA, CDR2 FQGNSA. V gave up 1 base and J gave up 4 bases; unmatched junction bases: 8. The CDR3 coding sequence is TGTGCCAGCAGCTTAGGGGCGGGGGGGCCGGAGTACGAGCAGTACTTC. Protein product: CASSLGAGGPEYEQYF.

The V gene is TRBV6-1, the J gene TRBJ1-4; 9 nucleotides align to TRBD1. J lost 8 bases, V lost 0 bases, and 7 bases had no gene match. CDR1 is MNHNS, CDR2 SASEGT, per germline. CDR3 length: 16 residues. CDR3 protein: CASSEAGTGLGEKLFF. As DNA, the CDR3 is TGTGCCAGCAGTGAAGCGGGGACAGGGTTAGGAGAAAAACTGTTTTTT.

This clone was detected only a few times. The chain couples TRBV25-1 to TRBJ1-5; possibly TRBD1 for D (5 bases). V was shortened by 4 bases and J by 6 bases, with 10 bases between the two germline ends. In germline, CDR1 is MGHDK, CDR2 SYGVNS. The CDR3 loop spans 13 amino acids. CDR3 DNA: TGTGCCAGCAGTGCAGGGTCGCCTCAGCCCCAGCATTTT. Protein product: CASSAGSPQPQHF.

V and J are TRBV11-3 and TRBJ2-1, with no clear D. CDR3 size: 12 residues. V dropped 2 bases and J dropped 8 bases, with 7 bases sitting between them. The germline V gene has CDR1 SGHNT and CDR2 YENEEA. CDR3 coding DNA: TGTGCCAGCAGCTTATGGTCGGATGAGCAGTTCTTC. Translated, it gives CASSLWSDEQFF.

This clone came up once. The same CDR3 arises from other DNA sequences in this sample as well. The gene calls are TRBV5-1 and TRBJ2-2; no clear D gene. Trimming took 0 bases from V and 2 from J, leaving 8 bases between them. CDR3 length equals 15 residues. Per the germline V gene, CDR1 is SGHRS and CDR2 is YFSETQ. CDR3 sequence (DNA): TGCGCCAGCAGCTTGGGCCTACCTAACACCGGGGAGCTGTTTTTT. Translating gives CASSLGLPNTGELFF.

The chain uses TRBV21-1 and TRBJ2-1; TRBD2 is the table's D call, not checked against the DNA. TRBV21-1 is a documented pseudogene. CDR3 length: 17 amino acids. The CDR3 loop reads CASSPPDLAGAKNEQFF. The CDR3 nucleotides are TGTGCCAGCAGCCCGCCGGATCTAGCGGGAGCCAAAAATGAGCAGTTCTTC.

The chain joins TRBV2 to TRBJ2-1, with D tentatively TRBD2 (5 bases). V dropped 1 base and J dropped 6 bases, with 10 bases sitting between them. The CDR3 contains 14 residues. Germline V gives CDR1 SNHLY, CDR2 FYNNEI. This CDR3 is CASSEGLAGNEQFF. For the CDR3, the DNA is TGTGCCAGCAGTGAAGGGCTAGCCGGCAATGAGCAGTTCTTC.

The rearrangement uses TRBV5-1 and TRBJ2-5; TRBD1 might be the D (6 bases). This CDR3 spans 12 amino acids. With 4 bases removed from V and 6 bases from J, the gap between germline ends came to 10 bases. Germline loops: CDR1 SGHRS, CDR2 YFSETQ. The CDR3 protein is CASSPRGKTQYF. In DNA, the CDR3 is TGCGCCAGCAGCCCCAGGGGTAAGACCCAGTACTTC. The full variable domain, with the rest looked up from reference TRBV5-1 and TRBJ2-5, is KAGVTQTPRYLIKTRGQQVTLSCSPISGHRSVSWYQQTPGQGLQFLFEYFSETQRNKGNFPGRFSGRQFSNSRSEMNVSTLELGDSALYLCASSPRGKTQYFGPGTRLLVL.

This chain connects TRBV19 to TRBJ2-5; D perhaps matches TRBD2 (5 bases). Germline-derived CDR1 and CDR2 are LNHDA and SQIVND (reference sequence). The CDR3 covers 15 residues. The germline V and J ends were trimmed by 5 bases and 5 bases, with 18 bases remaining between them. CDR3 loop: CASSPRRNLGETQYF. In DNA, the CDR3 is TGTGCCAGTAGTCCCCGGAGGAACCTGGGGGAGACCCAGTACTTC.

The chain uses TRBV12-3 or TRBV12-4 and TRBJ1-4; D gene unclear. This CDR3 is 11 amino acids long. Trimming took off 3 bases at V and 7 bases at J, with 3 bases between the two ends. The CDR3 coding sequence is TGTGCCAGCAGTTTCGGTGAAAAACTGTTTTTT. Its translation: CASSFGEKLFF.

The gene calls are TRBV4-1 and TRBJ2-7; tentative D call: TRBD1 (6 bases). This CDR3 is built from 13 residues. The V end was cut by 4 bases, the J end by 3 bases, with 10 bases between. Germline CDR1 reads MGHRA; CDR2 reads YSYEKL. The DNA for the CDR3 is TGCGCCAGCAGCCTTGACAGGTACTACGAGCAGTACTTC. Protein: CASSLDRYYEQYF.

The table lists this clone with a few counts. The rearrangement links TRBV19 to TRBJ1-1; 7 bases match TRBD1. The CDR3 contains 13 residues. The V and J ends lost 5 bases and 7 bases, in that order; junction bases with no gene match: 7. Germline-derived CDR1 and CDR2 are LNHDA and SQIVND (reference sequence). The CDR3 is CASSAGQKLEAFF. CDR3 sequence (DNA): TGTGCCAGTAGTGCGGGACAGAAACTTGAAGCTTTCTTT.

The rearrangement joins TRBV30 to TRBJ2-2; no clear D. V gave up 0 bases and J gave up 6 bases, with 8 bases separating them. CDR3 length equals 13 residues. CDR1 and CDR2 from the germline V gene are GTSNPN and SVGIG (reference sequence). The CDR3, as DNA: TGTGCCTGGAGTGTACTCTCTCCCGGGGAGCTGTTTTTT. Its protein is CAWSVLSPGELFF.

The rearrangement links TRBV9 to TRBJ1-1; TRBD1 aligns across 9 bases. J was trimmed by 7 bases and V by 4 bases; bases with no gene match: 5. The germline CDR1 and CDR2 sequences are SGDLS and YYNGEE. The CDR3 is 13 amino acids. CDR3 coding DNA: TGTGCCAGCAGCCTGGGACAGGGCAATGAAGCTTTCTTT. Translating it yields CASSLGQGNEAFF.

The chain joins TRBV19 to TRBJ1-5; 7 bases fit TRBD1. The CDR3 consists of 15 residues. The germline CDR1 and CDR2 sequences are LNHDA and SQIVND (reference sequence). J gave up 3 bases and V 10 bases, and 12 bases lay outside the gene matches. The CDR3 DNA reads TGTGCCACGAACCGGGACAGCGGTTTCAATCAGCCCCAGCATTTT. As protein: CATNRDSGFNQPQHF.

The gene calls are TRBV10-3 and TRBJ2-3; TRBD1 matches at 7 bases. The CDR3 is made up of 14 amino acids. CDR1 and CDR2 (germline): ENHRY, SYGVKD. Trimming removed 10 bases from V and 0 bases from J; junction bases left unmatched: 7. CDR3 region: CATKDRTSTDTQYF. Here the CDR3 DNA reads TGTGCCACTAAGGACAGGACCAGCACAGATACGCAGTATTTT.

The V call is TRBV6-6, the J call TRBJ1-1; 11 bases map to TRBD1. Germline-derived CDR1 and CDR2 are MNHNY and SVGAGI (reference sequence). The V segment lost 6 bases and the J segment 0 bases; nucleotides outside the gene matches: 18. The CDR3 loop spans 20 amino acids. CDR3: CASSSYIPGQGVGLNTEAFF. CDR3 nucleotides: TGTGCCAGCAGCTCCTATATTCCGGGACAGGGGGTGGGTTTGAACACTGAAGCTTTCTTT.

Here the CDR3 DNA reads TGTGCCAGCAGTTTATTTGGAGTTCGAGTTCCTTTCCTTCACTACAATGAGCAGTTCTTC. Its protein is CASSLFGVRVPFLHYNEQFF. The J gene is TRBJ2-1, the V gene TRBV27; D ambiguous. Trimming left V 1 base short and J 3 bases short, with 25 bases between. Germline CDR1 MNHEY, CDR2 SMNVEV (reference sequence). The CDR3 totals 20 residues.

This clone was counted a single time. This chain uses TRBV2 with TRBJ2-7, with 9 nucleotides matching TRBD1. The V gene's germline CDR1 is SNHLY and CDR2 FYNNEI. This CDR3 has 15 residues. J gave up 1 base and V 3 bases, and 4 bases lay outside the gene matches. CDR3 residues: CASSEPDRGSYEQYF. In DNA, the CDR3 is TGTGCCAGCAGTGAGCCCGACAGGGGGTCCTACGAGCAGTACTTC.

This clone was counted only a few times. The same CDR3 can be traced to other DNA sequences in this sample. The chain employs TRBV9 and TRBJ2-7; the match to TRBD2 covers 10 bases. The CDR3 contains 15 residues. Germline values: CDR1 SGDLS, CDR2 YYNGEE. Trimming took 0 bases from V and 4 from J; bases not matched to a gene: 4. The CDR3 DNA reads TGTGCCAGCAGCGTAGGACTAGCGGGTTCATACGAGCAGTACTTC. It encodes CASSVGLAGSYEQYF.

The V call is TRBV10-2, the J call TRBJ2-3; 9 nucleotides line up with TRBD1. Trimming removed 3 bases from V and 3 bases from J; junction bases left unmatched: 7. Per the germline V gene, CDR1 is WSHSY and CDR2 is SAAADI. The CDR3 runs to 16 residues. CDR3 coding DNA: TGCGCCAGCAGTGAACTCCCGGGACAGGGAACAGATACGCAGTATTTT. Encoded protein: CASSELPGQGTDTQYF.